Listed below are T cell receptor beta chains from one sample, sequenced in a study of control samples from healthy donors and cancer patients. Method: immunoSEQ multiplex PCR; TCRdb's copy keeps in-frame clones and lacks some. The sample records tens of thousands of clones, more than 80% being singletons. Sequenced material: PBMCs. These receptor sequences come from a man aged 30-40 years with colorectal cancer. Both conserved end residues are part of each CDR3. Fields, in order: D gene, V gene, J gene, CDR3 DNA, CDR3 protein. A D gene is named only where the DNA matches it firmly.

D: NA
V: TRBV6-2/TRBV6-3
J: TRBJ2-1
DNA: TGTGCCAGCAGTGGGCAGGGGTTAGAGCAGTTCTTC
CDR3: CASSGQGLEQFF

D: NA
V: TRBV7-2
J: TRBJ1-2
DNA: TGTGCCAGCAGCTTACAGGGAACTAACTATGGCTACACCTTC
CDR3: CASSLQGTNYGYTF

D: NA
V: TRBV4-3
J: TRBJ1-4
DNA: TGCGCCAGCAGCCCTAGAGGGTTGGATGAAAAACTGTTTTTT
CDR3: CASSPRGLDEKLFF

D: TRBD1
V: TRBV7-8
J: TRBJ2-2
DNA: TGTGCCAGCAGCTCGACAGGGAAGGGTGAGAACACCGGGGAGCTGTTTTTT
CDR3: CASSSTGKGENTGELFF

D: TRBD1
V: TRBV6-1
J: TRBJ1-4
DNA: TGTGCCAGCAGTGAAATCTTTGGGACAGGGGGGAACGAAAAACTGTTTTTT
CDR3: CASSEIFGTGGNEKLFF

D: NA
V: TRBV4-2
J: TRBJ2-6
DNA: TGTGCCAGCAGCCCGAGAACCGGCACGGTTTCCCGTTCTGGGGCCAACGTCCTGACTTTC
CDR3: CASSPRTGTVSRSGANVLTF

D: NA
V: TRBV5-6
J: TRBJ2-5
DNA: TGTGCCAGCAGCTTGGGTCTGAACTGGTACTTC
CDR3: CASSLGLNWYF

D: TRBD1
V: TRBV10-3
J: TRBJ2-7
DNA: TGTGCCATCAGTGAAGGGGCAGGGGGCTACGAGCAGTACTTC
CDR3: CAISEGAGGYEQYF

D: NA
V: TRBV2
J: TRBJ2-1
DNA: TGTGCCAGCAATCAGAGGGCCCAGGGGGGCGAGCAGTTCTTC
CDR3: CASNQRAQGGEQFF

D: NA
V: TRBV19
J: TRBJ1-4
DNA: TGTGCCAGTAGTGGATCGGTCTCTAATGAAAAACTGTTTTTT
CDR3: CASSGSVSNEKLFF

D: TRBD1
V: TRBV6-1
J: TRBJ1-5
DNA: TGTGCCAGCAGTGAAGTCCTCTACGTGGGACAGGGTAGCAATCAGCCCCAGCATTTT
CDR3: CASSEVLYVGQGSNQPQHF

D: NA
V: TRBV14
J: TRBJ1-6
DNA: TGTGCCAGCAGCCAAGACGTGGGGGAGATTTCACCCCTCCACTTT
CDR3: CASSQDVGEISPLHF

D: NA
V: TRBV6-5
J: TRBJ1-2
DNA: TGTGCCAGCAGTTACGACCGGGGAGGGCTCTATGGCTACACCTTC
CDR3: CASSYDRGGLYGYTF

D: NA
V: TRBV5-1
J: TRBJ2-3
DNA: TGCGCCAGCAGCCTACTGAGGGGCACAGATACGCAGTATTTT
CDR3: CASSLLRGTDTQYF

D: NA
V: TRBV9
J: TRBJ2-1
DNA: TGTGCCAGCAGCGTAGCCCCTACTAGGAACTACAATGAGCAGTTCTTC
CDR3: CASSVAPTRNYNEQFF

D: TRBD2
V: TRBV5-4
J: TRBJ2-2
DNA: TGTGCCAGCAGCTTGGGGCGGGGGGCAAACACCGGGGAGCTGTTTTTT
CDR3: CASSLGRGANTGELFF

D: NA
V: TRBV7-9
J: TRBJ2-7
DNA: TGTGCCAGCAGCCCCCCCGGCAGGGGAGCCTACGAGCAGTACTTC
CDR3: CASSPPGRGAYEQYF

D: TRBD1
V: TRBV7-2
J: TRBJ2-7
DNA: TGTGCCAGCAGCTTTCAGGGGGCGGGGGAGCAGTACTTC
CDR3: CASSFQGAGEQYF

D: TRBD1
V: TRBV4-3
J: TRBJ2-3
DNA: TGCGCCAGCAGCCGCTATCGAACAGGGGACGGGGAGAGGATGACAGATACGCAGTATTTT
CDR3: CASSRYRTGDGERMTDTQYF

D: NA
V: TRBV21-1
J: TRBJ1-2
DNA: TGTGCCAGCAGTTGTGGCTACACCTTC
CDR3: CASSCGYTF